This TCR beta chain was identified during a study of CD8+CD57+ T cells in acquired aplastic anemia (dated by TCRdb to 2016 to 2019). Context from the whole study: A mean of approximately 3 ug of DNA, ranging from roughly 0.2 to 27.4 ug, was extracted from sorted CD4+ and CD8+ cells. CD8+CD57+ expansion was defined as a frequency above the mean frequency observed in healthy subjects. Paper-wide results and their limitations: Between patients and healthy controls, no significant difference in CD8+ Simpson's diversity was found (P=0.060). Around 30 CD8+ CDR3 sequences were found in both patients and controls but appeared to be highly expressed in patients and within the immunodominant clones of the patients.

Flow cytometry had shown CD8+CD57+ cell expansion in the patients selected for sequencing. Severe acquired aplastic anemia was diagnosed in all patients according to International Study of Aplastic Anemia and Agranulocytosis and Camitta criteria. No therapy had been received by the patients at the time of blood sampling. In the study, sorted CD4+ and CD8+ blood T cells from patients with severe aplastic anemia and from healthy subjects underwent deep sequencing of TCR repertoires. In the USA, patient enrollment took place under clinicaltrials.gov protocols 00001620, 01623167, 00001397, 00071045, 00081523 and 00961064. Ficoll-Paque density gradient centrifugation was used to isolate peripheral blood mononuclear cells. Before DNA extraction, CD4+ and CD8+ T cells were sorted with FACS or magnetic beads. Genomic DNA served as template for TCR beta VDJ combination and CDR3 sequence profiling. TCR repertoire sequencing was run on an Illumina HiSeq 2000. The original methods were these. TRBV/TRBJ rearrangement plots, CDR3 size and DJ length profiles, and Simpson's diversity index were used to assess repertoires. The most abundant DNA sequence in the deep sequencing data was defined as the immunodominant clone. CDR3 amino acid sequences were screened for sharing across subjects and were compared with published repertoires and the VDJdb database. TCRdb itself trimmed the public reads at Q25 with fastp, ran MiXCR and retained productive beta chains. Rows merge per CDR3 protein into single entries with the most common DNA and genes. The V and J calls, along with clone size, are taken from TCRdb and not from the paper's own processing. Present in this sample are 55,000 to 60,000 distinct CDR3 sequences, around 60% of which were seen just once. The biggest ten clones account for less than 20% of the sample.

CDR1 and CDR2 are read off the germline V gene (reference sequence) as LNHDA and SQIVND. From the cysteine through the phenylalanine, the CDR3 covers 13 amino acids. Only the CDR3 portion is preserved as DNA: 39 bases, with reading frame beginning at the first base. V gives up 3 bases and J gives up 7 bases, and the segment between their germline ends measures 13 bases. Concerning this clonotype itself: This clone's antigen is unknown. There are no base qualities to consult, and no much larger clone falls within one base.

The receptor chain draws on TRBV19 and TRBJ2-7, with no confidently assigned D gene. This sequence originates from a human donor with aplastic anemia. Source material: sorted CD4+, CD8+, or CD8+CD57+ T cells (not recorded which) from PBMCs. Read as DNA, the sequence is TGTGCCAGTAGTATTCGGAGCGAAGTGGAGCAGTACTTC. Its coded protein is CASSIRSEVEQYF.